This T cell receptor beta chain was sequenced for a study of graft-versus-host responses after intestinal transplantation. Produced via immunoSEQ multiplex PCR; TCRdb's table is partial and in-frame only. The sample lists 55,000 to 70,000 clones, around nine tenths occurring once. The receptor was isolated from a human patient who received an intestinal transplant, so some T cells may come from the graft donor. Sequenced material: PBMCs, taken approximately four months after intestinal transplantation.

The CDR3 bases are TGTGCCATCGGAACCACAGATACGCAGTATTTT. It specifies CAIGTTDTQYF. This sequence joins TRBV10-3 and TRBJ2-3; D gene unclear. The germline V gene has CDR1 ENHRY and CDR2 SYGVKD. Trimming left V 8 bases short and J 2 bases short, with 5 bases between. The CDR3 is 11 amino acids.